The T cell receptor (beta chain) under discussion was sequenced for a study of T-cell reconstitution after alpha-beta-depleted transplantation in children. This CDR3 comprises 14 residues. The germline gives CDR1 SGHRS, CDR2 YFSETQ. The junction had 5 bases not matched to a gene; V was cut back by 6 bases and J by 3 bases. This sample's TCRbeta library carried unique molecular identifier barcodes. One entry per CDR3 protein results from TCRdb running MiXCR on the PCR reads. This sample has approximately 980,000 distinct CDR3 sequences, with about 30% found just once. General study findings and limits: Among T cells one year after transplant, newly produced cells accounted for most counts and diversity. Several hundred rapidly expanded clones from non-depleted graft cells reportedly supplied alpha-beta T cells about two months post-transplant.

Turning to this clonotype: Its target is not known.

Sequences were derived from PBMCs, mostly from graft donor cells, sampled 360 days after TCRalphabeta/CD19-depleted stem cell transplant. J is TRBJ1-1 and V is TRBV5-1, with 10 nucleotides matching TRBD1. This receptor was obtained from a boy under three years old who had a stem cell transplant for SCID, so the T cells may come from the graft donor. CDR3 in DNA: TGCGCCAGCACGGACAGGGGGGCCTACACTGAAGCTTTCTTT. Translation: CASTDRGAYTEAFF.